These 12 T cell receptor beta chains were all obtained from the same sample, sequenced in a study of blood T cells in healthy people across ages. Using a J-beta primer mix together with a sample-barcoded 5' primer, a second PCR was run for roughly 7 to 11 cycles. TCRdb processed the 5' RACE reads anew with MiXCR; each CDR3 protein has one entry. The profile covers hundreds of thousands of distinct CDR3 sequences, with 30% to 45% appearing a single time and over 10% taken by the ten largest. What was sequenced was blood. The source is a man in his late teens or twenties in good health.

In its sample, this clonotype was seen a few times. The chain is built from TRBV6-5 and TRBJ1-6, with TRBD1 matching over 10 bases. Germline values: CDR1 MNHEY, CDR2 SVGAGI. The CDR3 sequence is 16 residues long. The V segment lost 0 bases and the J segment 9 bases; nucleotides outside the gene matches: 5. CDR3: CASSYSRTGGGSPLHF. The CDR3, as DNA: TGTGCCAGCAGTTACTCCCGGACAGGGGGGGGTTCACCCCTCCACTTT.

The rearrangement joins TRBV24-1 to TRBJ2-3, with TRBD1 identical over 8 bases. The CDR3 spans 19 residues. After removal of 2 bases from V and 0 bases from J, the junction contained 12 bases not matched to a gene. CDR1 KGHDR and CDR2 SFDVKD come from the germline V gene. This CDR3 is CATSDSLPDRATSTDTQYF. Written as DNA, the CDR3 is TGTGCCACCAGTGATTCCCTCCCGGACAGGGCAACTAGCACAGATACGCAGTATTTT.

This clonotype has more than one count but fewer than ten. The chain is built from TRBV7-2 and TRBJ2-1; maybe TRBD2 (7 bases). CDR3 length equals 15 residues. The germline V gene has CDR1 SGHTA and CDR2 FQGNSA. V was clipped by 5 bases and J by 4 bases, with 15 bases between them. The CDR3 DNA reads as TGTGCCAGCAGCCCCGGCGGGGGCCGATACAATGAGCAGTTCTTC. Translated, it gives CASSPGGGRYNEQFF. Complete variable domain (other parts from reference TRBV7-2 and TRBJ2-1): GAGVSQSPSNKVTEKGKDVELRCDPISGHTALYWYRQSLGQGLEFLIYFQGNSAPDKSGLPSDRFSAERTGGSVSTLTIQRTQQEDSAVYLCASSPGGGRYNEQFFGPGTRLTVL.

In this sample, this clonotype turned up a few times. The chain recombines TRBV6-1 with TRBJ2-7; 7 nucleotides match TRBD1. This CDR3 is 15 amino acids long. CDR1 and CDR2 from the germline V gene are MNHNS and SASEGT. V trimming: 4 bases; J trimming: 0 bases; junction bases outside the gene matches: 6. CDR3 residues: CASSGYRGHSYEQYF. In nucleotides, the CDR3 is TGTGCCAGCAGTGGATACAGGGGCCACTCCTACGAGCAGTACTTC.

A remark on this clonotype: One base away lies a much larger clone, so this may be a sequencing read error. This chain links TRBV4-2 with TRBJ2-4; D is unresolved. The J call may be mistaken, given a closer DNA end match to TRBJ2-7. The CDR3 loop spans 13 amino acids. The germline V gene has CDR1 LGHNA and CDR2 YNFKEQ. CDR3 sequence: CASSQAGACEQYF. As DNA, the CDR3 is TGTGCCAGCAGCCAAGCAGGTGCGTGCGAGCAGTACTTC.

The chain joins TRBV28 to TRBJ2-7; TRBD1 might be the D (5 bases). The germline V gene encodes CDR1 MDHEN and CDR2 SYDVKM. With 8 bases removed from V and 3 bases from J, the gap between germline ends came to 20 bases. The CDR3 runs to 15 residues. CDR3 DNA: TGTGCCAGCCGACCTCCGACAGTCCCCAACTACGAGCAGTACTTC. Protein: CASRPPTVPNYEQYF.

J is TRBJ2-1 and V is TRBV19; D might be TRBD1 or TRBD2, each matching 5 bases. V lost 3 bases and J lost 4, with 16 bases in between. Per the germline V gene, CDR1 is LNHDA and CDR2 is SQIVND (reference sequence). The CDR3 is 16 residues long. In DNA, the CDR3 is TGTGCCAGTAGTATCCAGGGAGTGGGTAGTTACAATGAGCAGTTCTTC. Translation gives CASSIQGVGSYNEQFF.

This clonotype has a count of ten or more. The chain is built from TRBV29-1 and TRBJ2-7, with 7 positions matching TRBD1. Germline CDR1 reads SQVTM; CDR2 reads ANQGSEA. J was trimmed by 2 bases and V by 7 bases; bases with no gene match: 8. The CDR3 totals 13 residues. CDR3 in DNA: TGCAGCGCTAGGGACAGCAGTCCCTACGAGCAGTACTTC. It specifies CSARDSSPYEQYF.

The chain uses TRBV15 and TRBJ2-4; tentatively, D is TRBD2 (5 bases). Trimming pared 0 bases from V and 14 bases from J, leaving 26 bases between. The CDR3 covers 17 residues. The germline V gene encodes CDR1 LNHNV and CDR2 YYDKDF (reference sequence). The DNA of the CDR3 is TGTGCCACCAGCAGAGATCGAGGGTCCACCTCCTACTACGAGAAGTACTTC. Its translation is CATSRDRGSTSYYEKYF.

The CDR3 protein is CASSEAEGLNGYTF. The CDR3 DNA reads TGTGCCAGCAGTGAAGCGGAGGGTCTTAATGGCTACACCTTC. The chain is built from TRBV6-1 and TRBJ1-2; no clear D gene. Germline CDR1 and CDR2: MNHNS and SASEGT. The germline V and J ends were trimmed by 0 bases and 6 bases, with 11 bases remaining between them. The CDR3 spans 14 residues.

This clonotype was seen only a few times. The rearrangement joins TRBV3-1 to TRBJ2-1; D is perhaps TRBD2 (7 bases). The V gene's germline CDR1 is LGHDT and CDR2 YNNKEL (reference sequence). The V end lost 0 bases, the J end lost 4 bases, and 16 bases lay between the germline ends. CDR3 length equals 17 residues. The CDR3 is CASSQDGRGALYNEQFF. The DNA for the CDR3 is TGTGCCAGCAGCCAAGATGGCCGGGGGGCCCTATACAATGAGCAGTTCTTC.

In this sample, this clonotype turned up a few times. The CDR3 sequence is CASSLAGGLTKNIQYF. The CDR3 DNA is TGTGCCAGCAGCTTAGCAGGGGGCCTAACCAAAAACATTCAGTACTTC. The V call is TRBV7-2, the J call TRBJ2-4; 7 nucleotides align to TRBD1. J gave up 2 bases and V 0 bases, and 4 bases lay outside the gene matches. CDR3 length: 16 residues. The germline V gene encodes CDR1 SGHTA and CDR2 FQGNSA.